The sequence of this TCR beta chain was determined in a study of beta chain features in type 1 diabetes. Overall study: Sorted cells from all samples, numbering about 98 million, were examined. The study's findings and limits: Patients and controls would share equally any PCR tilt toward shorter templates. In all four CD4+ subsets, TCRB CDR3 length was significantly, moderately reduced in type 1 diabetes. In the patient group, naive, central memory and Treg TCRB repertoires seemed more alike than in the healthy donor group.

V dropped 0 bases and J dropped 5 bases, with 13 bases sitting between them. CDR3 size: 15 residues. The germline CDR1 and CDR2 sequences are LGHNA and YNFKEQ. Details on this clone: Its specificity is unknown.

Expressed TCRB transcripts were sequenced after all isolated RNA was converted to cDNA. TCRdb's table, derived via immunoSEQ multiplex PCR, lists solely in-frame clones and lacks some. The sample yields approximately 160,000 clones, approximately 9.9% seen once. The chain recombines TRBV4-2 with TRBJ2-5; D not certain. The sequenced sample was central memory CD4+ T cells from blood. This clonotype originated in a woman younger than 35 in good health. The CDR3 here is CASSQDGNPEETQYF. Written as DNA, the CDR3 is TGTGCCAGCAGCCAAGATGGTAACCCGGAGGAGACCCAGTACTTC.